This note documents a single TCR beta chain sequence. This clonotype was seen only a few times. Its antigen is not yet known. Qualities for individual bases were not recorded, and no much larger clone is one base off. The data stem from a study of regulatory T cells in long-lasting Graves disease (dated by TCRdb to the early 2020s). Background for the entire study: Persistent Graves' disease was defined as persistently positive TSH receptor autoantibodies together with antithyroid drug treatment for over 5 years. The study was conducted in China and was registered as a clinical trial. A total of about 33 samples underwent TCR sequencing: about 13 from persistent and roughly 20 from newly diagnosed Graves' disease patients. Persistent Graves' disease patients were compared with newly diagnosed Graves' disease patients by peripheral blood TCR sequencing and RNA sequencing. Persistent Graves' disease patients in the clinical cohort had taken antithyroid drugs for roughly ten years on average. Beyond this particular receptor, the publication reports: The study examined only peripheral blood because the primary lesion, thyroid tissue, could not be accessed. Persistent patients shared more public clonotypes among themselves (fewer than 3,000) than newly diagnosed patients did (approximately 970). Lower TCR Shannon entropy and fewer highly expanded clones were observed in persistent Graves' disease patients than in newly diagnosed patients, which suggested clonal expansion. The small sample size was acknowledged by the authors as a limitation that may reduce accuracy. Sequencing and analysis were limited to the TCR beta chain. Persistent disease showed preferential use of TRBV28, TRBJ1-2 and TRBJ2-5, whereas newly diagnosed disease favored TRBV20-1 and TRBJ2-1.

Deletion took 4 bases off V and 5 bases off J, with a span of 15 bases between the germline ends. Taken from cysteine to phenylalanine, the CDR3 has 14 residues. Only the CDR3 DNA stays, 42 bases, in frame from base 1. The germline V gene supplies CDR1 SGHRS and CDR2 YFSETQ. Read against the paper, the sample's time point label means: persistent/refractory GD, antithyroid drugs over 5 years with positive TRAb. RNA was extracted from PBMCs in TRIzol for both TCR sequencing and RNA sequencing. The diagnosis of Graves' disease followed American Thyroid Association guidelines. Patients for the study were recruited at an endocrinology department in Xi'an, China. Each patient gave around 9 milliliters of peripheral blood, collected in an EDTA anticoagulant tube. Ficoll Paque Plus density gradient separation was used to isolate PBMCs, and no additional T cell sorting was done. RNA quality was checked with an Agilent 2100 Bioanalyzer and agarose gel, and concentration with a NanoDrop 2000.

Libraries were built with multiplex PCR. TCRdb records Illumina HiSeq 4000 as the sequencer. TCR beta libraries were built with iRepertoire HTBI primers and Arm-PCR amplification of CDR3 regions. Gel purification was performed on PCR products prior to sequencing. The paper's processing steps were these. A total of around 59 TRBV and more than twelve TRBJ segments were identified across samples and were used for gene usage analysis of CDR3 amino acid clonotypes. Filtered high-quality paired reads were merged into contigs using COPE and FqMerger. Contigs were aligned with BLAST to IMGT TRBV, TRBD and TRBJ reference genes, and CDR3 was defined per IMGT. Highly expanded clones were defined as clonotypes with a frequency above 0.1%. Shannon entropy was used to measure repertoire diversity, and the Gini coefficient was used to measure V-J evenness. A clonotype found in more than one individual was treated as public. Using fastp trimming at Q25 and MiXCR clonotype assembly, TCRdb reanalyzed the public sequencing data and kept in-frame beta chains. Every CDR3 protein is listed once, alongside the most common genes and DNA of its rows. These V and J calls derive from TCRdb rather than the authors' analysis. The sample includes 430,000 or so distinct CDR3 sequences, with 21% observed a single time. The ten most abundant clones make up roughly an eighth of the sample.

The V gene is TRBV5-1 and the J gene is TRBJ2-5; the D gene lacks a confident call. This TCR was sampled from a female donor with Graves disease. Sequencing used peripheral blood mononuclear cells (PBMCs), obtained when the disease was refractory, from a patient treated with antithyroid drugs. CDR3 protein: CASSTDTGWETQYF. The DNA sequence reads TGCGCCAGCAGCACAGATACCGGTTGGGAGACCCAGTACTTC.